Ten or more counts support the clone carrying this TCR beta chain. This entry is derived from a study of neurological immune-mediated disorders. Time point denoted: technical triplicate 2. Via MiXCR, TCRdb re-called the 5' RACE reads, giving one row per CDR3 protein. The sample contains about 31,000 distinct CDR3 sequences, more than 10% of which appear only once. This sequence originates from a female donor with HTLV-1-associated myelopathy (HAM/TSP). The sample consisted of CD4+ T cells from blood.

DNA for the CDR3: TGTGCCAGCAGTGAAGGAGGACAGCTCTACGAGCAGTACTTC. Protein: CASSEGGQLYEQYF. The chain couples TRBV6-1 to TRBJ2-7; the D gene is possibly TRBD1 (6 bases). The CDR3 length is 14 residues. Per germline, CDR1 MNHNS and CDR2 SASEGT. The germline V and J ends were trimmed by 1 base and 3 bases, with 10 bases remaining between them.